This T cell receptor beta chain was documented in a study of cytomegalovirus exposure and HLA in healthy donors. Study-wide context: Most genotyped donors, around 86% of around 370, had Caucasian-associated genetic ancestry. General study results and limits: Published work reported that the classifier diagnosed cytomegalovirus status with high specificity and sensitivity. Most likely, a cluster of highly shared sequence variants arose as a sequencing artifact.

It was with 60 Vbeta and 13 Jbeta primers that the PCR ran. Data came from immunoSEQ multiplex PCR; TCRdb stores just in-frame clones and leaves some out. The sample lists 90,000 to 100,000 clones; roughly 77% were seen once. CDR3 size: 12 residues. Germline CDR1 and CDR2: SEHNR and FQNEAQ (reference sequence). With respect to this clone: Antigen specificity is unknown. Compared with germline, one end of the junction differs, possibly owing to a read error.

The sequenced material came from PBMCs. The J gene is TRBJ2-5, the V gene TRBV7-9, with D perhaps matching TRBD2 (5 bases). The TCR sequence derives from a man aged 35 to 55 in good health and CMV-seronegative. Written as DNA, the CDR3 is TGTTCCAGCAGCTTAGCGCGAGAGACCCAGTACTTC. Amino acid sequence: CSSSLARETQYF.